This TCR beta chain was identified in a study of early stage breast cancer tumors. The protocol was immunoSEQ multiplex PCR, while the TCRdb copy is restricted to in-frame clones and leaves out a portion. This sample yields fewer than 90,000 clones, of which more than 65% are seen a single time; 3.5% belongs to the top ten. Unmatched junction bases numbered 1, after V lost 1 base and J lost 7 bases. CDR3 length equals 14 residues. Germline CDR1 is SGHNT and CDR2 is YYREEE (reference sequence). V usage is TRBV5-4 and J usage is TRBJ2-7; 14 nucleotides align to TRBD2. This sequence was found in a person in their sixties with breast cancer. The specimen was blood. CDR3 residues: CASSLRLAGGEQYF. The CDR3 nucleotides are TGTGCCAGCAGCTTGCGACTAGCGGGAGGGGAGCAGTACTTC.